The rows below give T cell receptor beta chains drawn from one sample of a study of neurological immune-mediated disorders. In TCRdb, the 5' RACE reads were re-called with MiXCR into one record per CDR3 protein. Here the sample spans about 62,000 distinct CDR3 sequences, around 3.8% being singletons. Sequences were obtained from PBMCs. The receptor source for this set is a woman between 45 and 65 years old with multiple sclerosis. The CDR3 runs from the conserved cysteine through the conserved F or W. Each record gives: clone size, V gene, D gene, J gene, CDR3 protein, CDR3 DNA. The D gene is left open where the match is weak. Clone size, where shown, is once, few, many, or a class for clones that have expanded.

many	TRBV3-1	NA	TRBJ2-1	CASSQDRWDSGSTNEQFF	TGTGCCAGCAGCCAAGATAGGTGGGACTCTGGGAGTACCAATGAGCAGTTCTTC
many	TRBV20-1	NA	TRBJ1-2	CSARTSSNYGYTF	TGCAGTGCTAGGACATCTTCTAACTATGGCTACACCTTC
many	TRBV7-9	TRBD1	TRBJ2-7	CASSLSRDSSYEQYF	TGTGCCAGCAGCCTCTCCCGGGACAGCTCCTACGAGCAGTACTTC
many	TRBV5-1	NA	TRBJ1-1	CASREQGETEAFF	TGCGCCAGCAGGGAACAGGGTGAGACTGAAGCTTTCTTT
many	TRBV7-2	NA	TRBJ2-2	CASSPRGAPNTGELFF	TGTGCCAGCAGCCCGAGGGGTGCCCCGAACACCGGGGAGCTGTTTTTT
many	TRBV27	NA	TRBJ1-5	CASSLLWGQPQHF	TGTGCCAGCAGTTTACTGTGGGGGCAGCCCCAGCATTTT
few	TRBV5-1	NA	TRBJ1-6	CASSLGQNSPLNF	TGCGCCAGCAGCTTGGGCCAGAATTCACCCCTCAACTTT
many	TRBV20-1	NA	TRBJ2-1	CSANDVRDEQFF	TGCAGTGCTAACGACGTTAGGGATGAGCAGTTCTTC
many	TRBV20-1	TRBD2	TRBJ2-1	CSARDILAGRNEQFF	TGCAGTGCTAGAGATATTCTAGCGGGGCGCAATGAGCAGTTCTTC
many	TRBV20-1	NA	TRBJ1-2	CSARDHRFNYGYTF	TGCAGTGCTAGAGATCACAGGTTTAACTATGGCTACACCTTC
NA	TRBV7-2	NA	TRBJ2-2	CASILQSNTGELFF	TGTGCCAGCATCCTTCAATCAAACACCGGGGAGCTGTTTTTT
few	TRBV29-1	TRBD2	TRBJ2-1	CSALGLAGAGAYNEQFF	TGCAGCGCCTTGGGACTAGCGGGAGCAGGGGCTTACAATGAGCAGTTCTTC
many	TRBV27	TRBD1	TRBJ2-7	CASSYLRQGTYEQYF	TGTGCCAGCAGTTATTTACGACAGGGAACTTACGAGCAGTACTTC
many	TRBV9	NA	TRBJ1-3	CASSSRSGNTIYF	TGTGCCAGCAGCTCCCGCTCTGGAAACACCATATATTTT